This T cell receptor (beta chain) comes out of a study of spatial heterogeneity in lung cancer. As for the study in general: An average of more than ten raw reads was observed per unique TCR and UMI combination.

Time point described: sample taken at primary tumor resection. Frozen PBMC, nontumor lung or tumor provided whole RNA, which was sequenced unsorted. Samples were donated by 72 untreated early-stage non-small cell lung cancer patients. With regard to this clonotype: What it binds is unknown.

Each CDR3 protein gets one entry after TCRdb re-called the 5' RACE reads with MiXCR. The sample carries roughly 48,000 distinct CDR3 sequences, 12% recorded once. Findings of the study overall: Resection saw ubiquitous expanded tumor TCRs appear in blood more than follow-up did.

The V gene's germline CDR1 is SGHVS and CDR2 FQNEAQ. The V segment lost 6 bases and the J segment 5 bases; nucleotides outside the gene matches: 8. CDR3 length: 14 amino acids. The V call is TRBV7-8, the J call TRBJ2-5, with 8 bases aligning to TRBD2. The sequences come from PBMCs, collected at surgery. The sequence derives from a female donor with early-stage non-small cell lung cancer. The CDR3 spells CASSLRGAGETQYF. In nucleotides, the CDR3 is TGTGCCAGCAGTTTGCGGGGGGCGGGGGAGACCCAGTACTTC.